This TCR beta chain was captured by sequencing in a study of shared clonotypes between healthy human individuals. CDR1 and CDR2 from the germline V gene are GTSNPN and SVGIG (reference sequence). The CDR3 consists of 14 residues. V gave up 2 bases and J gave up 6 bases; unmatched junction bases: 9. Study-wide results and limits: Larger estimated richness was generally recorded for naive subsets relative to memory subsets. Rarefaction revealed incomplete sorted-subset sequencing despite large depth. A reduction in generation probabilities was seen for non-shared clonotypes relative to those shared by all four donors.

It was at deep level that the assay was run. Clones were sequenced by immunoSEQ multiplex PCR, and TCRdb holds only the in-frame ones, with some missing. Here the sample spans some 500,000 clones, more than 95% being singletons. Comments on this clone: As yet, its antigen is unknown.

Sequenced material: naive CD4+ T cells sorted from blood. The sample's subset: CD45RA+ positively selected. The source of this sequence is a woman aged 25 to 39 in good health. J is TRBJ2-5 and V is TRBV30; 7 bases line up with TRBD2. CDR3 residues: CAWSKEGGPKTQYF. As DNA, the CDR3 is TGTGCCTGGAGTAAGGAGGGAGGGCCGAAGACCCAGTACTTC.